This TCR beta chain was captured in a study of cytomegalovirus exposure and HLA in healthy donors. Study as a whole: Approximately 200 million T cells yielded more than 90 million unique TCR beta sequences in earlier analysis. Study-level results: Rarity held for most TCR sequences, but there were some public TCRs that occurred in many donors.

As to this clone: The target antigen is unknown.

The PCR contained 60 Vbeta and 13 Jbeta primers. Using immunoSEQ multiplex PCR, the repertoire was profiled, and TCRdb retains in-frame clones only, with some absent. The sample carries about 170,000 clones, over 60% recorded once. The germline V gene encodes CDR1 SGHRS and CDR2 YFSETQ. This CDR3 contains 16 residues. V lost 7 bases to trimming and J lost 4 bases; unmatched junction nucleotides: 10. The source of this sequence is a man aged 35-49 years in good health and CMV-seropositive. The chain combines TRBV5-1 with TRBJ2-5, with TRBD2 identical over 13 bases. Specimen: PBMCs. The CDR3: CASASGLAGIGETQYF. CDR3 in DNA: TGCGCCAGCGCCTCGGGACTAGCGGGAATAGGAGAGACCCAGTACTTC.